The entry below gives a single T cell receptor beta chain sequence along with its context. This sample stems from a study of blood T cell repertoires in COVID-19. For the study at large: There were acute and convalescent COVID-19 samples, and they came from the United States, Italy and Spain. T cells, B-cell-depleted T cells, or PBMCs provided the cDNA or gDNA that served as material.

Authors' data handling: Reference gene primer amplification in the assay estimated nucleated cell counts. Sequencing used immunoSEQ multiplex PCR; TCRdb keeps in-frame clones, though not all of them. D and trimming come from the DNA, and the V and J calls and clone size come from that table. The sample yields approximately 160,000 clones, more than 70% seen once. This TCR came from a man in his late teens or twenties with active or convalescent COVID-19. The sample was peripheral blood.

In DNA, the CDR3 is TGTGCCAGCAGCCAAGATCTTTGGGGGGGAGGCACAGATACGCAGTATTTT. This encodes CASSQDLWGGGTDTQYF. The V gene is TRBV3-1 (or the pseudogene TRBV3-2), the J gene TRBJ2-3; 7 bases are a match to TRBD2. Germline values: CDR1 LGHDT, CDR2 YNNKEL (reference sequence). The ends lost 0 bases at V and 1 base at J; junction bases unmatched: 7. This CDR3 has 17 residues.